A single sample is the source of the 25 T cell receptor beta chains below, sequenced in a study of OX40 agonist ivuxolimab in advanced cancers. Assay used: immunoSEQ multiplex PCR; TCRdb lists only in-frame clones, some missing. Of tens of thousands of clones listed, 65% to 90% are singletons. The input for sequencing was CD4+ or CD8+ T cells sorted from blood, taken in a trial of the OX40 agonist ivuxolimab. The receptor set was obtained from an adult with an advanced solid tumor such as melanoma, head and neck, liver or kidney cancer.

The chain recombines TRBV5-5 with TRBJ1-1; D call uncertain. The CDR3 has 13 amino acids. CDR1 and CDR2 (germline): SGHKS, YYEKEE (reference sequence). V was clipped by 3 bases and J by 0 bases, with 6 bases between them. CDR3 bases: TGTGCCAGCAGCTGGGGTCTGAACACTGAAGCTTTCTTT. It yields the protein CASSWGLNTEAFF.

This chain connects TRBV5-6 to TRBJ2-1; D is uncertain. V dropped 3 bases and J dropped 5 bases, with 9 bases sitting between them. Germline V lookup: CDR1 SGHDT, CDR2 YYEEEE. The CDR3 has 13 residues. CDR3 sequence (DNA): TGTGCCAGCAGCTCCCCGTTCGACAATGAGCAGTTCTTC. It codes for CASSSPFDNEQFF.

The rearrangement joins TRBV27 to TRBJ2-7; D remains ambiguous. The CDR3 is 12 amino acids. Per the germline V gene, CDR1 is MNHEY and CDR2 is SMNVEV (reference sequence). Trimming cost V 5 bases and J 1 base, with 6 bases left between them. This CDR3 reads CASSDGSYEQYF. The CDR3 DNA reads as TGTGCCAGCAGTGACGGATCCTACGAGCAGTACTTC.

The V call is TRBV9, the J call TRBJ2-5, with 9 bases lining up with TRBD2. The CDR3 runs 15 residues. Trimming took 3 bases from V and 4 from J; bases not matched to a gene: 7. The V gene's germline CDR1 is SGDLS and CDR2 YYNGEE. The CDR3 sequence is CASSAGGAGGETQYF. CDR3 DNA sequence: TGTGCCAGCAGCGCGGGAGGAGCGGGAGGAGAGACCCAGTACTTC.

CDR3 nucleotide sequence: TGCGCCAGCAGCCAAGTTTGGCCTAGCGGTACCCAAGAGACCCAGTACTTC. This sequence encodes CASSQVWPSGTQETQYF. The genes are TRBV4-1 and TRBJ2-5, with 7 bases lining up with TRBD2. Germline assignment: CDR1 MGHRA and CDR2 YSYEKL. The length of the CDR3 is 17 residues. V lost 1 base and J lost 1; bases outside the gene matches: 9.

The chain is built from TRBV11-2 and TRBJ1-5; no definite D call. The CDR3 covers 17 residues. From germline, CDR1 is SGHAT and CDR2 FQNNGV. V was clipped by 1 base and J by 1 base, with 14 bases between them. CDR3 residues: CASSLAAGPHSNQPQHF. Written as DNA, the CDR3 is TGTGCCAGCAGCTTAGCCGCAGGCCCCCACAGCAATCAGCCCCAGCATTTT.

This chain links TRBV11-2 with TRBJ1-1; D gene unclear. Between the trimmed V and J ends, which lost 5 bases and 1 base, there was a span of 5 bases. The germline gives CDR1 SGHAT, CDR2 FQNNGV. This CDR3 is 12 amino acids long. This chain's CDR3 is CASSPQNTEAFF. In DNA form, the CDR3 reads TGTGCCAGCAGCCCTCAGAACACTGAAGCTTTCTTT.

This clone was recorded only once. The chain joins TRBV6-5 to TRBJ1-1; TRBD1 matches at 7 bases. V shed 4 bases and J 3 bases; nucleotides not matched to a gene: 5. The CDR3 runs to 14 residues. Germline loops: CDR1 MNHEY, CDR2 SVGAGI. Written as DNA, the CDR3 is TGTGCCAGCAGTTCGACAGGGCCTCACACTGAAGCTTTCTTT. Protein sequence: CASSSTGPHTEAFF.

The rearrangement links TRBV5-5 to TRBJ1-5, with 9 bases matching TRBD1. CDR3 size: 13 residues. Germline assignment: CDR1 SGHKS and CDR2 YYEKEE (reference sequence). The V gene end was trimmed by 3 bases and the J gene end by 7 bases; junction bases not matched to a gene: 2. In DNA form, the CDR3 reads TGTGCCAGCAGCTGGACAGGGGAGCAGCCCCAGCATTTT. Translating gives CASSWTGEQPQHF.

The J gene is TRBJ2-5, the V gene TRBV5-6, with 10 positions matching TRBD1. With the DNA end fitting TRBJ2-7 better, the J assignment may be wrong. Germline V gene sequence: CDR1 SGHDT, CDR2 YYEEEE. This CDR3 spans 14 amino acids. CDR3 DNA sequence: TGTGCCAGCAGCTCCCCGACAGGGGGCGTCGAGCAGTACTTC. Its translation is CASSSPTGGVEQYF.

This clone showed up just a few times. The chain joins TRBV28 to TRBJ1-2; maybe TRBD1 (5 bases). There are 18 residues in the CDR3. The germline V and J ends were trimmed by 2 bases and 8 bases, with 27 bases remaining between them. Germline CDR1 MDHEN, CDR2 SYDVKM. CDR3 sequence reads: CASSLGGRRPYPRGGYTF. The CDR3 nucleotides read TGTGCCAGCAGTTTAGGGGGGAGGAGGCCCTACCCCCGCGGGGGCTACACCTTC.

This rearrangement joins TRBV28 to TRBJ2-5; the D gene could be TRBD1 or TRBD2 (5 bases each). The CDR3 is 13 amino acids. Germline CDR1 MDHEN, CDR2 SYDVKM. With 7 bases removed from V and 1 base from J, the gap between germline ends came to 10 bases. The CDR3 region has the DNA TGTGCCAGCACCCAGGGAGTCCAAGAGACCCAGTACTTC. This sequence encodes CASTQGVQETQYF.

The gene calls are TRBV27 and TRBJ2-5; D is undetermined. The germline gives CDR1 MNHEY, CDR2 SMNVEV (reference sequence). CDR3 size: 14 residues. V lost 6 bases, J lost 4 bases, and 15 bases lay in between. CDR3 protein: CASSPTVKGETQYF. CDR3 coding DNA: TGTGCCAGCAGCCCAACGGTGAAGGGAGAGACCCAGTACTTC.

V gene TRBV19 combines with J gene TRBJ2-2; 8 positions agree with TRBD2. The V segment lost 3 bases and the J segment 4 bases; nucleotides outside the gene matches: 1. CDR3 length: 14 amino acids. From germline, CDR1 is LNHDA and CDR2 SQIVND (reference sequence). Written as DNA, the CDR3 is TGTGCCAGTAGTATGGCGGGGGGCACCGGGGAGCTGTTTTTT. It encodes CASSMAGGTGELFF.

J is TRBJ2-7 and V is TRBV29-1; D is unclear. The CDR3 has 10 amino acids. V was pared by 6 bases and J by 4 bases, with 7 bases between. Germline loops: CDR1 SQVTM, CDR2 ANQGSEA. For the CDR3, the DNA is TGCAGCGTGGTTTTATACGAGCAGTACTTC. Its protein is CSVVLYEQYF.

In this sample, this clone turned up a few times. J is TRBJ1-6 and V is TRBV9; D unresolved. Trimming stripped 7 bases from V and 6 bases from J, with 14 bases between. In germline, CDR1 is SGDLS, CDR2 YYNGEE. The CDR3 spans 14 residues. The CDR3 sequence: CASGVGNSNSPLHF. CDR3 DNA sequence: TGTGCCAGCGGGGTCGGCAATAGTAATTCACCCCTCCACTTT.

The chain couples TRBV5-1 to TRBJ2-2; possible D gene TRBD1, 5 bases. Germline-derived CDR1 and CDR2 are SGHRS and YFSETQ. The CDR3 covers 13 residues. V lost 3 bases to trimming and J lost 4 bases, with 7 bases between them. The CDR3 region is CASSYTGTGELFF. The CDR3 DNA sequence: TGCGCCAGCAGCTACACAGGCACCGGGGAGCTGTTTTTT.

V gene TRBV5-6 combines with J gene TRBJ1-4; D gene unclear. V was pared by 0 bases and J by 7 bases, with 7 bases between. The germline V gene encodes CDR1 SGHDT and CDR2 YYEEEE. The CDR3 totals 13 residues. CDR3 amino acids: CASSLGGPEKLFF. The CDR3 nucleotides are TGTGCCAGCAGCTTGGGTGGGCCTGAAAAACTGTTTTTT.

This clone appeared a few times. V is TRBV5-8 and J is TRBJ2-7, with D hard to call. The ends were cut back, 6 bases at V and 3 bases at J, with 16 bases in the middle. This CDR3 region has 14 residues. Per the germline V gene, CDR1 is SGHTS and CDR2 is YDEGEE. The CDR3 sequence is CASNDNQHSYEQYF. DNA of the CDR3: TGTGCCAGCAACGATAACCAGCACAGCTACGAGCAGTACTTC.

The V gene is TRBV28, the J gene TRBJ2-7, with D unclear. Per germline, CDR1 MDHEN and CDR2 SYDVKM. The CDR3 is made up of 13 amino acids. Trimming pared 7 bases from V and 4 bases from J, leaving 14 bases between. The CDR3 is CASTPPGAYEQYF. CDR3 in DNA: TGTGCCAGCACCCCTCCTGGAGCTTACGAGCAGTACTTC.

The V gene is TRBV4-2, the J gene TRBJ1-3, with D uncertain. The V gene's germline CDR1 is LGHNA and CDR2 YNFKEQ. Trimming took off 0 bases at V and 4 bases at J, with 10 bases between the two ends. This CDR3 comprises 15 residues. This CDR3 reads CASSQDFYGGNTIYF. CDR3 coding DNA: TGTGCCAGCAGCCAAGATTTCTACGGGGGAAACACCATATATTTT.

The V and J genes are TRBV4-1 and TRBJ1-1; TRBD1 might be the D (6 bases). The CDR3 has 15 amino acids. Germline V lookup: CDR1 MGHRA, CDR2 YSYEKL. V was pared by 4 bases and J by 5 bases, with 17 bases between. CDR3 amino acids: CASSPEQGRWTEAFF. The DNA for the CDR3 is TGCGCCAGCAGCCCCGAACAGGGAAGGTGGACTGAAGCTTTCTTT.

This clone has more than one count but fewer than ten. The V call is TRBV5-6, the J call TRBJ2-2; TRBD1 agrees at 7 bases. Per germline, CDR1 SGHDT and CDR2 YYEEEE. The V gene end was trimmed by 2 bases and the J gene end by 8 bases; junction bases not matched to a gene: 6. This CDR3 has 14 residues. DNA for the CDR3: TGTGCCAGCAGCTTCGGACAGGCTGTTGGGGAGCTGTTTTTT. Protein sequence: CASSFGQAVGELFF.

The chain couples TRBV6-5 to TRBJ1-1, with 11 bases fitting TRBD1. CDR1 and CDR2 (germline): MNHEY, SVGAGI. V was pared by 2 bases and J by 4 bases, with 0 bases of the junction left unmatched. The length of the CDR3 is 14 residues. The DNA for the CDR3 is TGTGCCAGCAGTTACGGGACAGGGGGCACTGAAGCTTTCTTT. Translated: CASSYGTGGTEAFF.

V is TRBV6-5 and J is TRBJ2-3; 8 nucleotides agree with TRBD1. In germline, CDR1 is MNHEY, CDR2 SVGAGI. The ends lost 3 bases at V and 4 bases at J; junction bases unmatched: 9. The CDR3 has 16 residues. The CDR3 is CASSYGPGQGPDTQYF. The CDR3 DNA sequence: TGTGCCAGCAGTTATGGTCCCGGACAGGGACCAGATACGCAGTATTTT.